This T cell receptor (beta chain) was sequenced during a study of shared clonotypes between healthy human individuals (dated by TCRdb to the early 2020s). For the wider study: The cohort included three men and a couple of women between 18 and 49 years of age. Between about 0.94 and 8.9 billion PBMCs per donor were obtained by leukapheresis. Libraries were prepared and TCR repertoires were sequenced by different laboratories using diverse techniques, in order to increase sequencing depth and limit assay-specific biases. For each donor, three plates each were used for CD4 naive and CD4 memory, two plates were used for CD8 naive, and one plate was used for CD8 memory. To estimate repertoire size and how much clonotypes are shared between individuals, the study performed deep sequencing of blood TCR repertoires from about five healthy adults.

Overall study results and their limits: Incomplete sequencing was indicated by rarefaction of sorted-subset datasets, despite the large sequencing depth. Sampling was restricted to blood, and TCR repertoires in tissue are likely to differ from TCR repertoires in blood. About 4.5% of naive CD4, 3% to 3.5% of naive CD8, 2.3% of memory CD4, and about 0.4% of memory CD8 clonotypes were shared across a few donors. Pairwise subsampling indicated that sequencing depth was expected to affect the degree of clonotype sharing among donors. The small number of donors limited the genetic and exposure-history diversity represented. Naive subsets generally had larger estimated clonotype richness than memory subsets did. Compared with non-shared clonotypes, clonotypes shared by all four sorted-subset donors had higher generation probabilities.

Using the deep immunoSEQ assay, TCR CDR3 regions were amplified from genomic DNA by multiplex PCR. Extracted genomic DNA from each cell subset was distributed evenly across all wells of several immunoSEQ 96-well plates, and each plate was treated as a replicate. For sorted subsets, roughly 200 ng of genomic DNA, equivalent to 25,000 to 30,000 T cell genomes, went into each replicate PCR. The purified libraries were quantified using a Qubit 3.0 fluorometer, sized with a Bioanalyzer 2100, and then quantified again using the KAPA Library Quantification kit. Every immunoSEQ 96-well plate was sequenced on a separate single-read 150-cycle Illumina NextSeq 550 flow cell. Processing in the source paper ran as follows. Because only junctional sequences without quality scores were contained in the immunoSEQ output, filtering matching that applied to full-length reads could not be performed. Sequences were annotated with PyIR, a Python wrapper for IgBLAST v1.9, using IMGT germline references to assign V/J genes and CDR3. Reads were removed for weak V/J assignments (E-value above 1e-6), missing CDR3, stop codons, out-of-frame junctions, or ambiguous translated residues. V3J clonotypes were defined as sequences sharing an identical inferred V gene, J gene, and CDR3 amino acid sequence. The percentage overlap between two repertoires was calculated by dividing the number of shared unique clonotypes by the size of the smaller repertoire. Repertoire richness was assessed with RTK rarefaction, the Chao1 estimator, and Recon v2.1 estimates of unobserved clonotypes. OLGA was used to compute generation probabilities for all TCRbeta clonotypes that the gDNA method yielded from a handful of donors. TCRdb carries this immuneACCESS record with in-frame sequences only. Its versions omit some clonotypes, under half of them owing to an unresolved V gene in the studies checked, with the rest unexplained. That table gives V, J and clone size, and the DNA gave D and trimming. The sample table contains a few million clones; only one count was recorded for 85% to 95% of them. Clones ranked in the top ten supply 0.35% to 0.45% of the sample.

The donors were healthy, HIV-negative adults with no recently reported acute infections or vaccinations. Every donor was a Caucasian adult living in Nashville, Tennessee, USA. Magnetic negative selection was used to enrich CD4+ T cells, after which naive cells were positively selected on CD45RA and the negative fraction became the memory subset. Blood was collected by leukapheresis, and PBMCs were isolated by Ficoll-Histopaque density gradient centrifugation and then cryopreserved in liquid nitrogen vapor phase. Analytical flow cytometry was used to check the purity and quantity of each magnetically sorted T cell population. From each sorted fraction, genomic DNA was isolated and quantified by UV absorbance on a Nanodrop 2000c. This clone was observed once. Its antigen is still unknown. No quality values exist for individual bases; no much larger clone is one base distant. The sequenced sample consisted of naive CD4+ T cells from PBMCs. The label giving this sample's cell subset or site can be read as: CD45RA+ positively selected. This receptor was obtained from a man in his late teens or twenties in good health. Some clones in this sample may be carry-over from other donors' samples.

The CDR3: CASSPLAAGETQYF. The DNA reads TGTGCCAGCAGCCCACTAGCGGCGGGGGAGACCCAGTACTTC. Recombination linked TRBV14 to TRBJ2-5; TRBD2 agrees with 8 junctional bases. Per the germline V gene, SGHDN is the CDR1 and FVKESK is the CDR2. The CDR3 has 14 amino acids, counting the end cysteine and phenylalanine. Of all the DNA, just the CDR3 is kept, 42 bases in frame from base 1. Compared with germline, V lacks 4 bases and J lacks 5 bases; bases without a gene match: 6.